This T cell receptor (beta chain) was documented in a study of beta chain features in type 1 diabetes. Study-wide results and limits: TCRB CDR3 length was moderately but significantly reduced in all four CD4+ subsets of Type 1 diabetes patients.

Germline values: CDR1 SEHNR, CDR2 FQNEAQ (reference sequence). The CDR3 is 11 amino acids. The J segment lost 9 bases and the V segment lost 7 bases, leaving 3 bases of the junction unmatched. The isolated RNA, all of it, was reverse transcribed, so expressed TCRB transcripts were what got sequenced. Clones were sequenced by immunoSEQ multiplex PCR, and TCRdb holds only the in-frame ones, with some missing. The repertoire includes roughly 160,000 clones, approximately 8% of them detected once, and roughly 0.5% sits in the top ten. At least ten counts were recorded for this clone. Its antigen is currently unknown.

The rearrangement joins TRBV7-9 to TRBJ2-1; 7 bases fit TRBD2. The clonotype comes from a young man with type 1 diabetes. Input material: central memory CD4+ T cells from blood. The CDR3 spells CASTTGGEQFF. The CDR3 coding sequence is TGTGCCAGCACCACGGGGGGTGAGCAGTTCTTC.